This T cell receptor beta chain was profiled in a study of breast tumors, draining lymph nodes, adjacent tissues. This clonotype was counted at least ten times. Germline CDR1 LNHNV, CDR2 YYDKDF (reference sequence). The CDR3 consists of 15 residues. Trimming at V came to 6 bases and at J to 4 bases, leaving 9 bases not matched to a gene. TCRdb called the multiplex PCR reads again in MiXCR, with one record for every CDR3 protein. The sample carries fewer than 200,000 distinct CDR3 sequences, roughly 30% recorded once. Breast cancer patients provided tissue from their axillary draining lymph nodes. The chain is built from TRBV15 and TRBJ2-3; TRBD2 matches at 8 bases. The TCR sequence derives from a female donor with breast cancer. Some clones in this sample may be carry-over from other donors' samples. Sequencing input: axillary lymph node tissue. CDR3 loop: CATRVRLAGPDTQYF. The DNA of the CDR3 is TGTGCCACCAGGGTTCGCCTAGCGGGCCCAGATACGCAGTATTTT.